This passage covers 10 T cell receptor beta chains from one sample sequenced in a study of blood T cell repertoires in COVID-19. Sequencing was performed with immunoSEQ multiplex PCR; in TCRdb, only in-frame clones are kept and a portion is missing. The data show 150,000 or so clones, approximately 88% seen once. Sequenced material: PBMCs or T cells enriched from blood (not recorded which). These receptor sequences come from an older man who had been exposed to COVID-19.

J is TRBJ2-3 and V is TRBV19, with D possibly TRBD2 on 5 matching bases. The ends were cut back, 9 bases at V and 6 bases at J, with 16 bases in the middle. CDR3 length: 13 amino acids. From germline, CDR1 is LNHDA and CDR2 SQIVND (reference sequence). CDR3 residues: CASRPPLADTQYF. CDR3 coding DNA: TGTGCCAGCCGCCCCCCCTTAGCGGATACGCAGTATTTT.

The chain is built from TRBV7-2 and TRBJ2-7; 7 bases are shared with TRBD2. The V gene end was trimmed by 4 bases and the J gene end by 0 bases; junction bases not matched to a gene: 9. CDR1 is SGHTA and CDR2 is FQGNSA in the germline V gene. This CDR3 has 16 amino acids. CDR3 DNA sequence: TGTGCCAGCAGCTCTTTTTCCGGGGGGAGCTCCTACGAGCAGTACTTC. Translating gives CASSSFSGGSSYEQYF.

CDR3 in amino acids: CASSRDRGPDIQYF. CDR3 nucleotides: TGTGCCAGCAGCCGGGACAGGGGGCCAGACATTCAGTACTTC. The gene calls are TRBV2 and TRBJ2-4, with TRBD1 matching over 12 bases. The germline gives CDR1 SNHLY, CDR2 FYNNEI. The CDR3 extends over 14 amino acids. The ends lost 6 bases at V and 8 bases at J; junction bases unmatched: 5.

The chain has TRBV6-2 or TRBV6-3 and TRBJ2-2; 10 positions match TRBD1. Trimming removed 6 bases from V and 5 bases from J; junction bases left unmatched: 6. The CDR3 is made up of 15 amino acids. Germline V gene sequence: CDR1 MNHEY, CDR2 SVGEGT. CDR3 amino acids: CASSRQGASTGELFF. The CDR3 DNA reads as TGTGCCAGCAGCAGACAGGGGGCGAGTACCGGGGAGCTGTTTTTT.

Only a few counts were recorded for this clone. The chain links TRBV6-2 or TRBV6-3 to TRBJ2-1; TRBD1 matches at 9 bases. After removal of 6 bases from V and 6 bases from J, the junction contained 9 bases not matched to a gene. The V gene's germline CDR1 is MNHEY and CDR2 SVGEGT. The CDR3 covers 15 residues. The CDR3 reads CASRPRDRVINEQFF. DNA for the CDR3: TGTGCCAGCAGACCTCGGGACAGGGTCATCAATGAGCAGTTCTTC.

The CDR3 sequence: CASDRGTNEKLFF. DNA for the CDR3: TGTGCCAGCGATAGGGGCACTAATGAAAAACTGTTTTTT. The chain uses TRBV6-5 and TRBJ1-4; D might be TRBD1 (5 bases). Trimming pared 8 bases from V and 2 bases from J, leaving 9 bases between. Germline V gene lookup returns CDR1 MNHEY and CDR2 SVGAGI. The CDR3 is made up of 13 amino acids.

This clone was detected once. The rearrangement joins TRBV10-3 to TRBJ1-5; the D is unclear. Trimming shortened V by 10 bases and J by 6 bases, and 22 bases separated the two germline ends. Germline V gene lookup returns CDR1 ENHRY and CDR2 SYGVKD. The CDR3 is 15 amino acids. The CDR3 DNA reads as TGTGCCACCCAGATTCAGGCGGGGAACGGTCAGCCCCAGCATTTT. Translating it yields CATQIQAGNGQPQHF.

The rearrangement joins TRBV7-9 to TRBJ2-5; the match to TRBD1 covers 10 bases. Germline V gene sequence: CDR1 SEHNR, CDR2 FQNEAQ (reference sequence). V shed 0 bases, J shed 7 bases, and the junction held 5 bases outside the gene matches. The CDR3 runs 15 residues. CDR3 residues: CASSLAGTGVRTQYF. The CDR3 DNA reads TGTGCCAGCAGCTTAGCCGGGACAGGGGTCCGGACCCAGTACTTC.

The chain has TRBV3-1 (or the pseudogene TRBV3-2) and TRBJ1-2; unclear D gene. Germline CDR1 LGHDT, CDR2 YNNKEL (reference sequence). The CDR3 is 14 amino acids. Trimming took 6 bases from V and 9 from J, leaving 20 bases between them. The CDR3 bases are TGTGCCAGCAGACCCCGGGGAAGCGGGTTGAGCTACACCTTC. This gives the protein CASRPRGSGLSYTF.

The table lists this clone with a count of one. The rearrangement links TRBV29-1 to TRBJ1-1; tentatively, D is TRBD1 (5 bases). Trimming removed 7 bases at V and 5 bases at J, with 17 bases between. CDR3 length equals 13 residues. Per germline, CDR1 SQVTM and CDR2 ANQGSEA. The CDR3 DNA is TGCAGCGCCGAGGGACGGGAGAGGACTGAAGCTTTCTTT. Its protein is CSAEGRERTEAFF.